The sample holds a few counts of the clone carrying this T cell receptor beta chain. The antigen is unknown. Here the CDR3 omits its conserved ending phenylalanine or tryptophan, so a read error is the likely source. The data stem from a study of T cells in Graves' hyperthyroidism and ophthalmopathy. Whole-study results and caveats: The model identified upcoming ophthalmopathy a median approximately seven months ahead of onset.

With duration under 3 months, ophthalmopathy was active: Clinical Activity Score at least 3, NOSPECS at least 4. Pregnant or lactating patients were excluded, as were those with uncontrolled infection or other autoimmune disease. For the diagnoses, clinical symptoms, serum thyroxine and TRAb, thyroid ultrasound and orbital computed tomography were used. The ends were cut back, 6 bases at V and 10 bases at J, with 10 bases in the middle. The CDR3 covers 11 residues. Germline V gene sequence: CDR1 MRHNA, CDR2 SNTAGT. The source material, RNA transcripts, was used to amplify TCR beta CDR3 regions. First-round RT-PCR of the TCR CDR3 relied on the HTBI primer set. TCRdb analysed the multiplex PCR reads with MiXCR anew, one entry per CDR3 protein. The sample yields approximately 610,000 distinct CDR3 sequences, 14% to 15% seen once.

The sequence derives from a woman between 35 and 50 years old with Graves' ophthalmopathy. The chain joins TRBV6-4 to TRBJ1-5; the D is unclear. Sequencing was performed on blood. The CDR3 here is CASRIVGPQHL. CDR3 DNA sequence: TGTGCCAGCAGGATCGTGGGCCCCCAGCATCTT.